This T cell receptor (beta chain) was found in a study of T cell responses to AZD1222 COVID-19 vaccine. General observations from the study: Clonal diversity was possibly underestimated, and white British individuals and females predominated among donors. Spike-specific TCR breadth and depth were elevated following two AZD1222 doses.

As regards this clone: Its antigen is not known.

TCRdb's copy holds only in-frame clones and misses some; the assay was immunoSEQ multiplex PCR. The sample records some 84,000 clones, roughly 87% being singletons. Second doses were pooled across both intervals (about 4 or about 12 weeks). Losses at the gene ends were 2 bases for V and 0 bases for J; bases not matched to a gene: 0. This CDR3 contains 15 residues. From germline, CDR1 is MNHEY and CDR2 SVGAGI. The sequence derives from an adult who received the AZD1222 COVID-19 vaccine. The genes are TRBV6-5 and TRBJ2-1; 8 bases fit TRBD1. The sample consisted of peripheral blood, taken 28 days after the second AZD1222 dose. The CDR3 reads CASSYTGGSYNEQFF. The CDR3 DNA follows: TGTGCCAGCAGTTACACAGGGGGCTCCTACAATGAGCAGTTCTTC.